The 28 T cell receptor beta chains below all came from one sample that was sequenced in a study of T-cell reconstitution after alpha-beta-depleted transplantation in children. Construction of the TCRbeta library involved unique molecular identifiers. TCRdb ran MiXCR on the PCR reads and lists one entry per CDR3 protein. The table lists 500,000 to 750,000 distinct CDR3 sequences, roughly 13% of them singletons. This sample comprised PBMCs, mostly from graft donor cells, obtained 360 days after TCRalphabeta/CD19-depleted stem cell transplant. All receptors come from a male patient aged 5 to 17 who had a stem cell transplant for acute myeloid leukemia, so the T cells may come from the graft donor.

This clonotype appeared many times. The chain joins TRBV12-3 or TRBV12-4 to TRBJ2-7, with 10 bases that match TRBD1. Trimming removed 2 bases from V and 5 bases from J; junction bases left unmatched: 3. The CDR3 extends over 14 amino acids. As DNA, the CDR3 is TGTGCCAGCAGTTTATGGGACAGGGGTGACGAGCAGTACTTC. Amino acid sequence: CASSLWDRGDEQYF.

This clonotype was counted a few times. CDR3 sequence reads: CASNRGGEFCFYEQYF. The CDR3 DNA follows: TGTGCCAGCAATCGCGGGGGAGAGTTCTGCTTTTACGAGCAGTACTTC. The V and J genes are TRBV21-1 and TRBJ2-7; TRBD1, the D gene given by the table, was not confirmed from the DNA. TRBV21-1 corresponds to a pseudogene. This CDR3 has 16 residues.

This clonotype was observed a few times. The CDR3 region is CASTEKYNEQFF. In DNA form, the CDR3 reads TGTGCCAGCACCGAGAAATACAATGAGCAGTTCTTC. This chain joins TRBV4-2 and TRBJ2-1; D is unresolved. The CDR3 sequence is 12 residues long. Germline CDR1 reads LGHNA; CDR2 reads YNFKEQ. V was clipped by 7 bases and J by 4 bases, with 8 bases between them.

For this clonotype: One end of the junction does not line up with germline, which may come from a read error. This sequence joins TRBV11-2 and TRBJ2-1; TRBD2 agrees at 13 bases. The germline V gene encodes CDR1 SGHAT and CDR2 FQNNGV. The CDR3 loop spans 17 amino acids. The CDR3 spells CANSLEGTSGTYNEQFF. Written as DNA, the CDR3 is TGTGCCAACAGCTTAGAGGGGACTAGCGGGACCTACAATGAGCAGTTCTTC.

This sequence joins TRBV25-1 and TRBJ2-7, with D perhaps assigned TRBD1 or TRBD2 (5 bases each). V lost 3 bases and J 2 bases, leaving 11 bases between the germline ends. The CDR3 totals 14 residues. Looked up from germline, CDR1 is MGHDK and CDR2 is SYGVNS. DNA for the CDR3: TGTGCCAGCAGTGATTACGGGACCCCCTACGAGCAGTACTTC. Protein: CASSDYGTPYEQYF.

In this sample, this clonotype turned up many times. The CDR3 bases are TGCAGCGTGGGGGTTAGCGGGAGTACAGATACGCAGTATTTT. Protein: CSVGVSGSTDTQYF. This chain links TRBV29-1 with TRBJ2-3; 9 bases fit TRBD2. In germline, CDR1 is SQVTM, CDR2 ANQGSEA. The CDR3 runs to 14 residues. The V and J ends lost 6 bases and 3 bases, in that order; junction bases with no gene match: 7.

In its sample, this clonotype was seen many times. The rearrangement uses TRBV29-1 and TRBJ1-3; D gene unclear. Trimming pared 4 bases from V and 0 bases from J, leaving 13 bases between. Per germline, CDR1 SQVTM and CDR2 ANQGSEA. The CDR3 consists of 15 residues. CDR3 loop: CSVGAGPLSGNTIYF. CDR3 sequence (DNA): TGCAGCGTTGGCGCAGGCCCACTCTCTGGAAACACCATATATTTT. Drawing the rest from reference TRBV29-1 and TRBJ1-3, the complete variable domain is SAVISQKPSRDICQRGTSLTIQCQVDSQVTMMFWYRQQPGQSLTLIATANQGSEATYESGFVIDKFPISRPNLTFSTLTVSNMSPEDSSIYLCSVGAGPLSGNTIYFGEGSWLTVV.

In regard to this clonotype: It may be a read error: a sequence one base away is much more abundant. The chain's CDR3 is CAWSNTGGFYNEPFF. The CDR3, as DNA: TGTGCCTGGAGCAATACAGGGGGGTTCTACAATGAGCCGTTCTTC. The chain employs TRBV30 and TRBJ2-1, with 8 positions matching TRBD1. Germline V CDR1 and CDR2: GTSNPN, SVGIG (reference sequence). CDR3 length equals 15 residues.

This clonotype was recorded once. The rearrangement links TRBV7-3 to TRBJ2-3; D is uncertain. V dropped 4 bases and J dropped 6 bases, with 11 bases sitting between them. This CDR3 is built from 13 residues. The germline CDR1 and CDR2 sequences are SGHTA and FQGTGA. CDR3 nucleotides: TGTGCCAGCAGCTCCTCAACCCCGGATACGCAGTATTTT. Protein sequence: CASSSSTPDTQYF.

This clonotype was recorded many times. This chain joins TRBV5-1 and TRBJ1-3; 9 nucleotides agree with TRBD1. Germline loops: CDR1 SGHRS, CDR2 YFSETQ. The V gene end was trimmed by 4 bases and the J gene end by 3 bases; junction bases not matched to a gene: 8. CDR3 length equals 16 residues. The CDR3 DNA reads TGCGCCAGCAGCCCCCGGGGACAGGGCTATGGAAACACCATATATTTT. Protein product: CASSPRGQGYGNTIYF.

The chain couples TRBV4-3 to TRBJ2-3, with D tentatively TRBD1 (5 bases). Germline V gene data show CDR1 as LGHNA and CDR2 as YSLEER. V lost 4 bases, J lost 1 base, and 9 bases lay in between. The CDR3 extends over 14 amino acids. CDR3: CASSPIQGTDTQYF. The DNA of the CDR3 is TGCGCCAGCAGCCCGATACAGGGCACAGATACGCAGTATTTT.

This clonotype was detected once. Just one base apart from a much larger clone, this may be a read error. The chain links TRBV12-3 or TRBV12-4 to TRBJ2-7; D uncertain. The CDR3 consists of 13 residues. For the CDR3, the DNA is TGTGCCAGCAAAGGGCGGATCACCTACGTGCAGTACTTC. Residues: CASKGRITYVQYF.

In its sample, this clonotype was seen once. This chain links TRBV11-2 with TRBJ1-2; 9 nucleotides line up with TRBD1. In germline, CDR1 is SGHAT, CDR2 FQNNGV. Losses at the gene ends were 5 bases for V and 6 bases for J; bases not matched to a gene: 7. This CDR3 comprises 14 residues. The CDR3 protein is CASSRGTGRDGYTF. The CDR3 DNA follows: TGTGCCAGCAGCCGGGGGACAGGGAGGGATGGCTACACCTTC.

This clonotype was seen a handful of times. The genes are TRBV6-1 and TRBJ2-7; 7 positions agree with TRBD2. Trimming removed 5 bases from V and 6 bases from J; junction bases left unmatched: 13. The CDR3 runs to 15 residues. Germline CDR1 and CDR2: MNHNS and SASEGT. CDR3 in amino acids: CASSPPWDGGSEQYF. Written as DNA, the CDR3 is TGTGCCAGCAGTCCCCCCTGGGACGGGGGGAGCGAGCAGTACTTC.

On this clonotype: This may be a read error: a much more frequent sequence differs by one nucleotide. J is TRBJ2-1 and V is TRBV20-1; 13 bases agree with TRBD2. The CDR3 runs 17 residues. The germline gives CDR1 DFQATT, CDR2 SNEGSKA (reference sequence). The CDR3 coding sequence is TGCTGTGCTAGAGATAGGTCACTAGCGGGAGGGCGGCATGAGCAGTTCTTC. It codes for CCARDRSLAGGRHEQFF.

This clonotype was detected only a few times. The chain recombines TRBV28 with TRBJ1-1, with unresolved D. Trimming took off 5 bases at V and 3 bases at J, with 10 bases between the two ends. The CDR3 covers 13 residues. Germline CDR1 reads MDHEN; CDR2 reads SYDVKM. The CDR3 DNA reads TGTGCCAGCAGTCCTCCCCCGTACACTGAAGCTTTCTTT. Its protein is CASSPPPYTEAFF.

The chain employs TRBV11-2 and TRBJ1-2, with D possibly being TRBD1 (6 bases). Trimming stripped 1 base from V and 3 bases from J, with 21 bases between. This CDR3 comprises 18 residues. Germline values: CDR1 SGHAT, CDR2 FQNNGV. The CDR3 region has the DNA TGTGCCAGCAGCTTAGTAGGTGGGGGCGCAATCTCGGACTATGGCTACACCTTC. This codes for CASSLVGGGAISDYGYTF.

The chain joins TRBV19 to TRBJ2-2, with D possibly matching TRBD1 (6 bases). The CDR3 is made up of 13 amino acids. Germline V CDR1 and CDR2: LNHDA, SQIVND (reference sequence). V was pared by 9 bases and J by 4 bases, with 12 bases between. In nucleotides, the CDR3 is TGTGCCAGGACCCGGGACACCACCGGGGAGCTGTTTTTT. Translation gives CARTRDTTGELFF.

The J gene is TRBJ2-7, the V gene TRBV4-1, with 8 bases aligning to TRBD2. CDR3 size: 16 residues. Germline lookup yields CDR1 MGHRA and CDR2 YSYEKL. Trimming cost V 4 bases and J 0 bases; bases outside gene matches: 8. The CDR3 region is CASSPERLAYSYEQYF. The CDR3 DNA reads TGCGCCAGCAGCCCGGAGAGACTAGCGTACTCCTACGAGCAGTACTTC.

This clonotype was found a few times. The chain uses TRBV21-1 and TRBJ2-7; the table's D gene call, TRBD2, was not cross checked with the DNA. TRBV21-1 is an annotated pseudogene. The CDR3 covers 16 residues. In DNA form, the CDR3 reads TGTGCCAGCAGCAAACGGGAGGGGGCTCGCTCCTACGAGCAGTACTTC. This sequence encodes CASSKREGARSYEQYF.

This clonotype was counted ten times or more. The chain combines TRBV20-1 with TRBJ2-6; TRBD1 is a possible D gene (6 bases). This CDR3 has 18 amino acids. Germline V gene sequence: CDR1 DFQATT, CDR2 SNEGSKA (reference sequence). Trimming left V 0 bases short and J 0 bases short, with 15 bases between. Here the CDR3 DNA reads TGCAGTGCTAGAGAGGGGGCAGGGGCCCACTCTGGGGCCAACGTCCTGACTTTC. This gives the protein CSAREGAGAHSGANVLTF.

The chain carries TRBV5-1 and TRBJ2-1; 12 bases are shared with TRBD2. Germline V gene lookup returns CDR1 SGHRS and CDR2 YFSETQ. The CDR3 runs to 15 residues. J lost 6 bases, V lost 3 bases, and 4 bases had no gene match. The CDR3 DNA follows: TGCGCCAGCAGCTCCGGACTAGCGGGAACCAATGAGCAGTTCTTC. Amino acid sequence: CASSSGLAGTNEQFF.

The sample holds a few counts of this clonotype. This chain uses TRBV20-1 with TRBJ1-4; 10 nucleotides align to TRBD1. Trimming took 5 bases from V and 7 from J; bases not matched to a gene: 7. Per the germline V gene, CDR1 is DFQATT and CDR2 is SNEGSKA (reference sequence). This CDR3 comprises 14 residues. This CDR3 reads CSAPRTGGFEKLFF. In nucleotides, the CDR3 is TGCAGTGCTCCTCGGACAGGGGGTTTTGAAAAACTGTTTTTT.

The J gene is TRBJ2-5, the V gene TRBV30; either TRBD1 or TRBD2 may fit D (6 bases each). V was clipped by 7 bases and J by 1 base, with 13 bases between them. The CDR3 contains 13 residues. Germline V CDR1 and CDR2: GTSNPN, SVGIG (reference sequence). The CDR3 DNA sequence: TGTGCCTCGTCTTGGGGGGCCCAAGAGACCCAGTACTTC. Its translation is CASSWGAQETQYF.

The chain employs TRBV14 and TRBJ2-3; D call uncertain. V gave up 4 bases and J gave up 4 bases, with 12 bases separating them. CDR3 size: 14 residues. CDR1 is SGHDN, CDR2 FVKESK, per germline. The CDR3 spells CASSRTIGADTQYF. The CDR3 DNA reads as TGTGCCAGCAGCCGAACTATCGGCGCAGATACGCAGTATTTT.

The CDR3, as DNA: TGCAGCGTTAGACTAGAACTACCGGCGGGCGGGGAGCTGTTTTTT. Amino acids: CSVRLELPAGGELFF. The genes are TRBV29-1 and TRBJ2-2; D is perhaps TRBD2 (6 bases). Trimming left V 5 bases short and J 7 bases short, with 20 bases between. This CDR3 region has 15 residues. Per germline, CDR1 SQVTM and CDR2 ANQGSEA.

CDR3 coding DNA: TGTGCCACCAGCAGATTGAGGGTCTCCTACGAGCAGTACTTC. Translation: CATSRLRVSYEQYF. The V call is TRBV15, the J call TRBJ2-7, with a tentative D call TRBD2 (5 bases). V shed 2 bases and J shed 0 bases, with 8 bases lying between them. CDR1 LNHNV and CDR2 YYDKDF come from the germline V gene (reference sequence). The CDR3 length is 14 residues.

There are a few counts of this clonotype. V and J are TRBV28 and TRBJ2-4; perhaps TRBD2 as D (6 bases). The CDR3 extends over 16 amino acids. Per the germline V gene, CDR1 is MDHEN and CDR2 is SYDVKM. V gave up 5 bases and J gave up 0 bases, with 14 bases separating them. Written as DNA, the CDR3 is TGTGCCAGCAGTCCCCCCCCGGGGGTAGCCAAAAACATTCAGTACTTC. Translation gives CASSPPPGVAKNIQYF.